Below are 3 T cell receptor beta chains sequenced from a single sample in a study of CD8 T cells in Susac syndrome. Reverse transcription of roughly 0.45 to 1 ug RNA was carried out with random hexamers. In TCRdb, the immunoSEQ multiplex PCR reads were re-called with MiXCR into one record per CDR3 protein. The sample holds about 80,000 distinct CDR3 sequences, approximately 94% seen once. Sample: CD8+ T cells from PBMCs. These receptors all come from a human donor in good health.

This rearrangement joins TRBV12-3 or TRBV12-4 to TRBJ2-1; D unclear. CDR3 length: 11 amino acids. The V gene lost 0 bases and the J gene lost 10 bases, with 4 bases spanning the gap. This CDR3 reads CASSLALEQFF. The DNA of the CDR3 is TGTGCCAGCAGTTTAGCTCTCGAGCAGTTCTTC.

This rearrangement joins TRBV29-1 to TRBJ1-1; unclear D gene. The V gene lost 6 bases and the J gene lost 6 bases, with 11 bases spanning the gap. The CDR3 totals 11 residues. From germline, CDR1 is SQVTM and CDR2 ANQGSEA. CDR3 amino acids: CSVTRAAEAFF. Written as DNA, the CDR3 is TGCAGCGTCACACGCGCAGCTGAAGCTTTCTTT.

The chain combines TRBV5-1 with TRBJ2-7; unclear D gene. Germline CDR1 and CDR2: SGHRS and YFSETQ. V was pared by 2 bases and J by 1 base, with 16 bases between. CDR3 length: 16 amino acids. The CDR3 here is CASSFSPSGASYEQYV. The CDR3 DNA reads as TGCGCCAGCAGCTTCTCCCCGTCGGGTGCGTCCTACGAGCAGTACGTC.